This record concerns one T cell receptor (beta chain) sequence. Antigen specificity is unknown. The V end was cut by 2 bases, the J end by 17 bases, with 10 bases between. CDR3 length equals 10 residues. The germline V gene encodes CDR1 SQVTM and CDR2 ANQGSEA. These data come from a study of PD-L1 blockade in urothelial cancer. At the level of the study: Patients started atezolizumab around 2014, 1,200 mg intravenously every 3 weeks. Study results and limitations: At the 3-week point, tumor-associated blood clones expanded more in durable-benefit patients. Patients with below-median pretreatment blood clonality survived longer.

As for time point: peripheral blood 6 weeks after treatment start. Clones were sequenced by immunoSEQ multiplex PCR, and TCRdb holds only the in-frame ones, with some missing. This table has about 51,000 clones, 70% to 90% appearing once. This specimen consisted of PBMCs, obtained around atezolizumab (anti-PD-L1) treatment. The clonotype comes from a man between 60 and 70 years old with urothelial cancer. The V gene is TRBV29-1, the J gene TRBJ2-6; D is perhaps TRBD2 (5 bases). CDR3: CSVESGELTF. CDR3 nucleotides: TGCAGCGTTGAATCCGGGGAGTTGACTTTC.